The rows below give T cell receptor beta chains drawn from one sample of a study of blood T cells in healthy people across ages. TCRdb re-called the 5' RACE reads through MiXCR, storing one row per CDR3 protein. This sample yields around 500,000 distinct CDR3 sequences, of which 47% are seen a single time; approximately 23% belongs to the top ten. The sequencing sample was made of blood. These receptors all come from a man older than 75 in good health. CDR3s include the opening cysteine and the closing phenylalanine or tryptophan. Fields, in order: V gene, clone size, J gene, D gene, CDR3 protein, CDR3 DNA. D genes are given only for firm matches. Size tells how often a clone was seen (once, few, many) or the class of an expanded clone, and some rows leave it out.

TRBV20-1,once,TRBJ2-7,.,CSAPSPGSPYEQYF,TGCAGTGCGCCGAGCCCAGGGTCTCCCTACGAGCAGTACTTC
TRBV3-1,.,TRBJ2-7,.,CASSQGLRYEQYF,TGTGCCAGCAGCCAGGGGCTACGCTACGAGCAGTACTTC
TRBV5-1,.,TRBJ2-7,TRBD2,CASSLGLAGVGYEQYF,TGCGCCAGCAGCTTGGGACTAGCGGGAGTCGGGTACGAGCAGTACTTC
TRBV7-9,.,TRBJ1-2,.,CASSPQWEYGYTF,TGTGCCAGCAGCCCGCAATGGGAGTATGGCTACACCTTC
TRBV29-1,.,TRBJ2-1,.,CSVAGHSSGDEQFF,TGCAGCGTTGCTGGCCACTCGAGTGGGGATGAGCAGTTCTTC
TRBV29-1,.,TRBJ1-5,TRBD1,CSVTGGDHQPQHF,TGCAGCGTGACAGGGGGCGATCATCAGCCCCAGCATTTT
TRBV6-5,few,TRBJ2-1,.,CASSYRTTPRYNEQFF,TGTGCCAGCAGTTATCGGACCACCCCTCGTTACAATGAGCAGTTCTTC
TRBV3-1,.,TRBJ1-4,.,CASSSKDEKLFF,TGTGCCAGCTCCTCCAAGGATGAAAAACTGTTTTTT
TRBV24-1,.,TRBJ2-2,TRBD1,CATSDTGQGNTGELFF,TGTGCCACCAGTGATACCGGACAGGGGAACACCGGGGAGCTGTTTTTT
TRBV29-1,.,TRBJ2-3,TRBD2,CSVRAGGFTDTQYF,TGCAGCGTTAGGGCGGGAGGGTTCACAGATACGCAGTATTTT
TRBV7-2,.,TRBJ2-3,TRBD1,CASSSRDRGPNTQYF,TGTGCCAGCAGCTCAAGGGACAGGGGGCCCAATACGCAGTATTTT
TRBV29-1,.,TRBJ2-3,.,CSVGRGGPRTDTQYF,TGCAGCGTTGGCAGGGGGGGGCCCCGCACAGATACGCAGTATTTT
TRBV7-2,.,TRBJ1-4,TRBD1,CASSIDRGWGEKLFF,TGTGCCAGCAGCATCGACAGGGGTTGGGGTGAAAAACTGTTTTTT
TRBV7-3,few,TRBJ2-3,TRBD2,CASSPRLAGGSTDTQYF,TGTGCCAGCAGCCCTCGACTAGCGGGGGGGAGCACAGATACGCAGTATTTT
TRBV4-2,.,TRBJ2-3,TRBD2,CASSQEEGTSASTDTQYF,TGTGCCAGCAGCCAAGAGGAGGGGACTAGCGCTAGCACAGATACGCAGTATTTT
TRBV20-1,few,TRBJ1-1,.,CSALVREAFF,TGCAGTGCTCTCGTTAGGGAAGCTTTCTTT
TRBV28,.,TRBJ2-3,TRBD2,CASSLSPGLGTLTDTQYF,TGTGCCAGCAGTTTATCCCCCGGACTAGGGACCCTTACAGATACGCAGTATTTT
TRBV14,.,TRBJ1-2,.,CASTAGGPGHGYTF,TGTGCCAGCACCGCGGGTGGGCCCGGCCATGGCTACACCTTC
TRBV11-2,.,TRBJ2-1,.,CASSRNRVSYNEQFF,TGTGCCAGCAGCCGGAACAGGGTGTCCTACAATGAGCAGTTCTTC
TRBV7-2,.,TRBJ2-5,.,CASSLGLEGGETQYF,TGTGCCAGCAGCTTAGGTTTAGAGGGGGGAGAGACCCAGTACTTC
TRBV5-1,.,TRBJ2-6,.,CASSRQSMSSGANVLTF,TGCGCCAGCAGCAGACAGAGTATGAGCTCTGGGGCCAACGTCCTGACTTTC
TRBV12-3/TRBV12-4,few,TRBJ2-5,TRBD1,CASSEQGWKTQYF,TGTGCCAGCAGTGAACAGGGGTGGAAGACCCAGTACTTC
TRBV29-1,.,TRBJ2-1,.,CSVVPSAAQFF,TGCAGCGTTGTACCGAGCGCCGCTCAGTTCTTC
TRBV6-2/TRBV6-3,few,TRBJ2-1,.,CASSYSTRNEQFF,TGTGCCAGCAGTTACTCGACGCGCAATGAGCAGTTCTTC
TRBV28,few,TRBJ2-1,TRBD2,CASFVRGAHNEQFF,TGTGCCAGCTTTGTGCGGGGGGCCCACAATGAGCAGTTCTTC
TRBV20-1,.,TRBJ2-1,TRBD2,CSASPSGGLSYNEQFF,TGCAGTGCTAGCCCTAGCGGGGGTCTCTCCTACAATGAGCAGTTCTTC
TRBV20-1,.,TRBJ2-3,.,CSASRRAIDTQYF,TGCAGTGCTAGTCGGCGAGCGATCGATACGCAGTATTTT
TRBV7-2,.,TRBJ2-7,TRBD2,CASSPTGLAAGEQHF,TGTGCCAGCAGCCCCACGGGACTAGCGGCTGGCGAGCAGCACTTC
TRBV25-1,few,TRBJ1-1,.,CASSGRGVPEAFF,TGTGCCAGCAGTGGTAGGGGGGTACCTGAAGCTTTCTTT
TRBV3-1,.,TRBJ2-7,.,CASSRGEAGFYEQYF,TGTGCCAGCAGCCGAGGGGAGGCGGGGTTCTACGAGCAGTACTTC
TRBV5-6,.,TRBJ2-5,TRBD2,CASSSKLAGFGETQYF,TGTGCCAGCAGCTCTAAACTAGCGGGGTTTGGGGAGACCCAGTACTTC
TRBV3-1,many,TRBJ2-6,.,CASSQDSAGANVLTF,TGTGCCAGCAGCCAAGATAGCGCTGGGGCCAACGTCCTGACTTTC
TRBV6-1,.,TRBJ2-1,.,CASSEIGEQFF,TGTGCCAGCAGTGAAATCGGTGAGCAGTTCTTC